The 11 T cell receptor beta chains listed next were all sequenced from one sample in a study of blood T cell repertoires in COVID-19. The assay was immunoSEQ multiplex PCR, and TCRdb's table has in-frame clones only and misses some. The data contain 250,000 or so clones, 80% to 90% of them singletons. The sequencing input was PBMCs or T cells enriched from blood (not recorded which). The source of these receptors is a woman in her 30s with acute COVID-19.

V and J are TRBV5-1 and TRBJ1-2; TRBD1 matches at 10 bases. V gave up 5 bases and J gave up 7 bases; unmatched junction bases: 11. This CDR3 region has 15 residues. Germline loops: CDR1 SGHRS, CDR2 YFSETQ. CDR3 sequence: CASSSPGQGFGGYTF. The CDR3 coding sequence is TGCGCCAGCAGTTCTCCGGGACAGGGGTTCGGTGGCTACACCTTC.

Details on this clone: This specimen includes other DNA sequences encoding the same CDR3. The chain is built from TRBV6-1 and TRBJ2-7; D is uncertain. Germline CDR1 reads MNHNS; CDR2 reads SASEGT. CDR3 length: 12 residues. V was clipped by 3 bases and J by 4 bases, with 7 bases between them. The CDR3 here is CASSEPGYEQYF. CDR3 coding DNA: TGTGCCAGCAGTGAGCCCGGGTACGAGCAGTACTTC.

In DNA form, the CDR3 reads TGTGCCAGCAGTCGCGTAAAGACAGGCGCGAGCAATCAGCCCCAGCATTTT. Encoded protein: CASSRVKTGASNQPQHF. The gene calls are TRBV6-2 or TRBV6-3 and TRBJ1-5; possible D gene TRBD1, 6 bases. Trimming left V 5 bases short and J 1 base short, with 18 bases between. Per germline, CDR1 MNHEY and CDR2 SVGEGT. CDR3 length: 17 amino acids.

CDR3 region: CSVPTGVWNEQFF. The CDR3, as DNA: TGCAGCGTACCGACAGGGGTTTGGAATGAGCAGTTCTTC. V usage is TRBV29-1 and J usage is TRBJ2-1; 8 bases align to TRBD1. The CDR3 is 13 amino acids. The germline gives CDR1 SQVTM, CDR2 ANQGSEA. The V and J ends lost 6 bases and 7 bases, in that order; junction bases with no gene match: 8.

This chain connects TRBV5-1 to TRBJ2-7; D gene ambiguous. CDR1 is SGHRS and CDR2 is YFSETQ in the germline V gene. Trimming removed 2 bases at V and 3 bases at J, with 9 bases between. The CDR3 is 13 amino acids. The CDR3: CASSFLSDYEQYF. CDR3 in DNA: TGCGCCAGCAGCTTCCTATCCGACTACGAGCAGTACTTC.

This rearrangement joins TRBV3-1 (or the pseudogene TRBV3-2) to TRBJ1-5; D remains unclear. The length of the CDR3 is 14 residues. Germline V gene lookup returns CDR1 LGHDT and CDR2 YNNKEL (reference sequence). Between the trimmed V and J ends, which lost 1 base and 1 base, there was a span of 5 bases. The CDR3 reads CASSQARSNQPQHF. The DNA for the CDR3 is TGTGCCAGCAGCCAAGCCAGGAGCAATCAGCCCCAGCATTTT.

This clone was seen once. The rearrangement joins TRBV7-9 to TRBJ1-3; no clear D. The CDR3 sequence is 13 residues long. The ends were cut back, 5 bases at V and 9 bases at J, with 14 bases in the middle. Germline V CDR1 and CDR2: SEHNR, FQNEAQ (reference sequence). In nucleotides, the CDR3 is TGTGCCAGCAGCCTCCATGGCGGCGCCACCATATATTTT. Its protein is CASSLHGGATIYF.

The chain joins TRBV6-2 or TRBV6-3 to TRBJ1-5; TRBD1 might be the D (5 bases). V was clipped by 6 bases and J by 0 bases, with 12 bases between them. This CDR3 region has 15 residues. CDR1 MNHEY and CDR2 SVGEGT come from the germline V gene. CDR3 residues: CASSLDRISNQPQHF. The CDR3 region has the DNA TGTGCCAGCAGCCTAGACAGAATTAGCAATCAGCCCCAGCATTTT.

The chain carries TRBV10-3 and TRBJ1-2; 11 positions match TRBD1. Germline lookup yields CDR1 ENHRY and CDR2 SYGVKD. The CDR3 is 15 residues long. The V segment lost 7 bases and the J segment 0 bases; nucleotides outside the gene matches: 4. CDR3 sequence (DNA): TGTGCCATCACGAGGACAGGGGGCTCTAACTATGGCTACACCTTC. Its protein product is CAITRTGGSNYGYTF.

V and J are TRBV7-9 and TRBJ2-1; tentatively, D is TRBD2 (7 bases). In germline, CDR1 is SEHNR, CDR2 FQNEAQ (reference sequence). CDR3 size: 17 residues. V lost 6 bases and J 1 base, leaving 19 bases between the germline ends. The CDR3 protein is CASRRAGAPESYNEQFF. The CDR3 coding sequence is TGTGCCAGCAGAAGGGCGGGGGCCCCAGAGTCCTACAATGAGCAGTTCTTC.

This rearrangement joins TRBV2 to TRBJ2-7, with 7 bases that match TRBD1. Per germline, CDR1 SNHLY and CDR2 FYNNEI. The ends lost 4 bases at V and 3 bases at J; junction bases unmatched: 3. There are 13 residues in the CDR3. Here the CDR3 reads CASSGDRDYEQYF. The DNA for the CDR3 is TGTGCCAGCAGTGGCGACAGGGACTACGAGCAGTACTTC.